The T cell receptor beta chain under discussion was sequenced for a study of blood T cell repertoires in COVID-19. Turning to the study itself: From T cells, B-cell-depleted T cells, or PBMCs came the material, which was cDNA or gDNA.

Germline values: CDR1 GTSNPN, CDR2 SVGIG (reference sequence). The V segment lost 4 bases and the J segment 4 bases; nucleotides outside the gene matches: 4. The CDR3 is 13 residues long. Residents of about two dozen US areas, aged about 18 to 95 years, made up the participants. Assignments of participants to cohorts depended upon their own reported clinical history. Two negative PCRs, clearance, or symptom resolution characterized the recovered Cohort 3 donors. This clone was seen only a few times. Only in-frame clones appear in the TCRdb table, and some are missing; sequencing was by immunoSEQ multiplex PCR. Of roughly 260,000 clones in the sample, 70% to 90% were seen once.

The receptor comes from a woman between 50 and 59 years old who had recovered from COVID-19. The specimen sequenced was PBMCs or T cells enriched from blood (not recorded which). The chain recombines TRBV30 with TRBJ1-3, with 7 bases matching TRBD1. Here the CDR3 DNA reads TGTGCCTGGAACACAGGGGCAGGAAACACCATATATTTT. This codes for CAWNTGAGNTIYF.